Ten or more counts support the clone carrying this T cell receptor beta chain. The antigen is not known. These data are taken from a study of T cells in Graves' hyperthyroidism and ophthalmopathy. Findings and caveats of the study: It was a median 6.5 months before onset that the model predicted ophthalmopathy.

The germline gives CDR1 MNHNS, CDR2 SASEGT. The CDR3 is 13 amino acids. The ends lost 7 bases at V and 1 base at J; junction bases unmatched: 3. Amplification of TCR beta CDR3 regions used RNA as the template. In the first-round RT-PCR of the TCR CDR3, the HTBI primer set was used. TCRdb passed the multiplex PCR reads through MiXCR, listing each CDR3 protein once. Of a few hundred thousand distinct CDR3 sequences in the sample, roughly 46% were seen once. Absent ophthalmopathy progression within 18 months defined stable Graves' hyperthyroidism. Patients between 18 and 65 years old had hyperthyroidism, newly diagnosed and lasting under 2 months. Thyroid ultrasound and orbital computed tomography, with clinical symptoms and serum thyroxine and TRAb, informed diagnoses.

The TCR was taken from a woman aged 18-29 years with Graves' hyperthyroidism. The V call is TRBV6-1, the J call TRBJ2-7; 8 bases line up with TRBD2. The specimen sequenced was peripheral blood or thyroid tissue (not recorded which). The CDR3 spells CASTVAGSYEQYF. For the CDR3, the DNA is TGTGCCAGCACTGTAGCGGGGTCCTACGAGCAGTACTTC.